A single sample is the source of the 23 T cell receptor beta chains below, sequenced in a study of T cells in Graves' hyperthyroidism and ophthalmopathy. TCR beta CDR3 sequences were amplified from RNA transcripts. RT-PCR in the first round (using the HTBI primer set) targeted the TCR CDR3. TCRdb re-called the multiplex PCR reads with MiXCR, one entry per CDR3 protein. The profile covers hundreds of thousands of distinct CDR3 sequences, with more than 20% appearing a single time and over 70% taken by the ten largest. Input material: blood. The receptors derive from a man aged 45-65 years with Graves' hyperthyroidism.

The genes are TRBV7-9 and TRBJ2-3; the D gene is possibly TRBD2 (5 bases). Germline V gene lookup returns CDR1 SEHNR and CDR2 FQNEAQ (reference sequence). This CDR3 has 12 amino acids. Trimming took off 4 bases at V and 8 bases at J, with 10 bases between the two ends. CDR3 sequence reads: CASSSSSTTQYF. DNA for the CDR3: TGTGCCAGCAGCTCCTCTAGCACTACGCAGTATTTT.

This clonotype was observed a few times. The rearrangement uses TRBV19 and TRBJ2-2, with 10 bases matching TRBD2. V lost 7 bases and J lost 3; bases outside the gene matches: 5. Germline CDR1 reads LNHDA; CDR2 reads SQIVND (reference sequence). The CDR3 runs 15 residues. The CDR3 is CASNLGLAYTGELFF. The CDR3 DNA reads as TGTGCCAGTAACCTGGGACTAGCGTACACCGGGGAGCTGTTTTTT.

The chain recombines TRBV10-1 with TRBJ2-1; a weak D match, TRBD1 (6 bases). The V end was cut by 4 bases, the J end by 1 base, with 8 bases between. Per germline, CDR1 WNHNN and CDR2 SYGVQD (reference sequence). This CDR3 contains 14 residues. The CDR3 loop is CASSAGQSYNEQFF. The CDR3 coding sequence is TGCGCCAGCAGTGCCGGACAGTCCTACAATGAGCAGTTCTTC.

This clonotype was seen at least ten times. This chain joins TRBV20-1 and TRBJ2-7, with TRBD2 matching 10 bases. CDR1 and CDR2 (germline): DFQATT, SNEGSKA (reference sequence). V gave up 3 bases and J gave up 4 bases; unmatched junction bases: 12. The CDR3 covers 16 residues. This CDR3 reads CSASSPPGSGRYEQYF. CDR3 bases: TGCAGTGCTAGTTCTCCCCCCGGTAGCGGGAGGTACGAGCAGTACTTC.

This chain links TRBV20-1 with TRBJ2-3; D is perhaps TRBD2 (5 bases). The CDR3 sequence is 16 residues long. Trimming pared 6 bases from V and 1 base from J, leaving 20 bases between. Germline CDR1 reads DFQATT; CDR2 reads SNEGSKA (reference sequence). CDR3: CSARGYIALGTDTQYF. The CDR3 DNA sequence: TGCAGTGCCCGAGGGTATATAGCGCTTGGCACAGATACGCAGTATTTT.

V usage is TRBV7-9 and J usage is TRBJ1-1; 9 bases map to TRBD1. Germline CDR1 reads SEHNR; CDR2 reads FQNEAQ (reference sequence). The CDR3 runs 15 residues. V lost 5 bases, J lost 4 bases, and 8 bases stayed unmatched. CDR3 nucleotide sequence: TGTGCCAGCAGCCTGGAACAGGGGGCCGGCACTGAAGCTTTCTTT. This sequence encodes CASSLEQGAGTEAFF. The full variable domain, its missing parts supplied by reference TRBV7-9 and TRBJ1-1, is DTGVSQNPRHKITKRGQNVTFRCDPISEHNRLYWYRQTLGQGPEFLTYFQNEAQLEKSRLLSDRFSAERPKGSFSTLEIQRTEQGDSAMYLCASSLEQGAGTEAFFGQGTRLTVV.

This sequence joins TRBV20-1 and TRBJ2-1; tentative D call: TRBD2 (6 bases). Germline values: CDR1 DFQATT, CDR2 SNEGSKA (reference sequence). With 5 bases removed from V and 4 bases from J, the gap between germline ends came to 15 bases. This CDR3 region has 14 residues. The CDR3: CSALQRAYYNEQFF. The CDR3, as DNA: TGCAGTGCTCTTCAGCGGGCTTATTACAATGAGCAGTTCTTC.

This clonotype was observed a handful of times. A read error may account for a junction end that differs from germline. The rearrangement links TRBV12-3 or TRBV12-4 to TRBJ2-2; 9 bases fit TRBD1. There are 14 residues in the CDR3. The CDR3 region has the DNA TGTGCCAGCAGTGGACAGGGGAACACCGGGGGGCTGTTTTTT. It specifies CASSGQGNTGGLFF.

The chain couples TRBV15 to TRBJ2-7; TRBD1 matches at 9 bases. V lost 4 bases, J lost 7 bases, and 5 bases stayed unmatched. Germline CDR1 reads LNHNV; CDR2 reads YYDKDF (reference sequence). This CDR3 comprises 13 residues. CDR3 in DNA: TGTGCCACCAGCATAGGACAGGGGAAGGAGCAGTACTTC. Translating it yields CATSIGQGKEQYF.

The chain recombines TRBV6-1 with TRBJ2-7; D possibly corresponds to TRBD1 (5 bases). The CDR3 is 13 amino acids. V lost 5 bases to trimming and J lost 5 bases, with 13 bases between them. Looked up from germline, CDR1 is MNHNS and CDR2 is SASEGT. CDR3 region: CASSKGALDEQYF. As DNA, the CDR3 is TGTGCCAGCAGTAAAGGGGCGCTAGACGAGCAGTACTTC.

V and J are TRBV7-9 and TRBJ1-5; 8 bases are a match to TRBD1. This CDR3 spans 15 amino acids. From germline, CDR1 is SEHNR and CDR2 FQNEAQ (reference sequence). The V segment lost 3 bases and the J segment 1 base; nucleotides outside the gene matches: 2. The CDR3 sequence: CASSLDRESNQPQHF. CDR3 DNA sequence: TGTGCCAGCAGCTTGGACAGGGAGAGCAATCAGCCCCAGCATTTT.

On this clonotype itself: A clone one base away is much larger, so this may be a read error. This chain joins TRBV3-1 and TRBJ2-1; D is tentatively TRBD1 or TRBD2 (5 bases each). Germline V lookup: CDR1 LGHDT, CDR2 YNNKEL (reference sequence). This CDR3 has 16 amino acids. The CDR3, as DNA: TGTGCCAGCAGCCACGGCGGAGCGGCAGCGGACAATGAGCGGTTCTTC. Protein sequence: CASSHGGAAADNERFF.

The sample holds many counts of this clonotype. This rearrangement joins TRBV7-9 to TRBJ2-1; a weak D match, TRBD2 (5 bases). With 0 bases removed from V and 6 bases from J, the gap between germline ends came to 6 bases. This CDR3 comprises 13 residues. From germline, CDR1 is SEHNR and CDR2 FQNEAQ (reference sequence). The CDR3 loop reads CASSLARVNEQFF. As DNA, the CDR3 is TGTGCCAGCAGCTTAGCGAGGGTCAATGAGCAGTTCTTC.

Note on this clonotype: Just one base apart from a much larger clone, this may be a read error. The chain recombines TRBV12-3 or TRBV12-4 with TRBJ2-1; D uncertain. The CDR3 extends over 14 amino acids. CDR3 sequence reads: CAGSPRSYYNEQFF. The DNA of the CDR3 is TGTGCCGGCAGCCCCCGGTCCTACTATAATGAGCAGTTCTTC.

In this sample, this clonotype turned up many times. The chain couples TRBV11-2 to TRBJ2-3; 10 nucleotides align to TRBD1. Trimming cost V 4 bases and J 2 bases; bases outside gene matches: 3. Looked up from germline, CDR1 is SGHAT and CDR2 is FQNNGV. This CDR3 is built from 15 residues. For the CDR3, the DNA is TGTGCCAGCAGCTCGGGACAGGGGCACACAGATACGCAGTATTTT. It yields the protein CASSSGQGHTDTQYF.

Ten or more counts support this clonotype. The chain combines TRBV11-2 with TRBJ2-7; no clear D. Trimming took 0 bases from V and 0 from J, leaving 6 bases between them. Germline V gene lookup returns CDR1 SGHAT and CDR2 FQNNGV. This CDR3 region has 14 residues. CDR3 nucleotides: TGTGCCAGCAGCTTAGAGGGTCCCTCCTACGAGCAGTACTTC. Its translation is CASSLEGPSYEQYF. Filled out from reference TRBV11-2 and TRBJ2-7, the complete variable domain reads EAGVAQSPRYKIIEKRQSVAFWCNPISGHATLYWYQQILGQGPKLLIQFQNNGVVDDSQLPKDRFSAERLKGVDSTLKIQPAKLEDSAVYLCASSLEGPSYEQYFGPGTRLTVT.

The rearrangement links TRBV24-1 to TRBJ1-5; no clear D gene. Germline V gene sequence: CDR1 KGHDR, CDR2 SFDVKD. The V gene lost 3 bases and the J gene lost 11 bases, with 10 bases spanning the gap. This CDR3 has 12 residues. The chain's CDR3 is CATSDGPRTQHF. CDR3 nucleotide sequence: TGTGCCACCAGTGATGGACCCCGGACCCAGCATTTT.

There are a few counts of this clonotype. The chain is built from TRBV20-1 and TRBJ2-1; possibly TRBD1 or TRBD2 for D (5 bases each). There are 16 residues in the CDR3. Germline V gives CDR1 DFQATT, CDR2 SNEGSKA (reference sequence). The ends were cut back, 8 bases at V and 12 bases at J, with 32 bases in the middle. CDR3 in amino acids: CSPLLAGYGEGVGQFF. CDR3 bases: TGCAGTCCCTTGCTAGCCGGTTACGGGGAAGGGGTGGGGCAGTTCTTC.

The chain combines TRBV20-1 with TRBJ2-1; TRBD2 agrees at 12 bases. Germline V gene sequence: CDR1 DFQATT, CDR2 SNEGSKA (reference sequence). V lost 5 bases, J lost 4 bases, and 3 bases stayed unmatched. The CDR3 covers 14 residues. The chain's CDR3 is CSAALAGGYNEQFF. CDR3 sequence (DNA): TGCAGTGCTGCGCTAGCGGGAGGGTACAATGAGCAGTTCTTC.

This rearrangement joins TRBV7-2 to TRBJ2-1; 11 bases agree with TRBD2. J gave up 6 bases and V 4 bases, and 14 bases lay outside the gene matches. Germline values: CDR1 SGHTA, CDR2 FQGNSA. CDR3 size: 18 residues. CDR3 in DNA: TGTGCCAGCAGCTCCCAGACTAGCGGGATGCCTGGTGGCAATGAGCAGTTCTTC. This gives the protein CASSSQTSGMPGGNEQFF.

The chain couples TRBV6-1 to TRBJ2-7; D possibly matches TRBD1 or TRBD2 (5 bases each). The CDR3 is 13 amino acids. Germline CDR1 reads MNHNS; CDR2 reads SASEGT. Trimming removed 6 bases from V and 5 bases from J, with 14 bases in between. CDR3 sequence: CASSSGTRDEQYF. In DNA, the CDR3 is TGTGCCAGCAGCTCCGGGACGAGGGACGAGCAGTACTTC.

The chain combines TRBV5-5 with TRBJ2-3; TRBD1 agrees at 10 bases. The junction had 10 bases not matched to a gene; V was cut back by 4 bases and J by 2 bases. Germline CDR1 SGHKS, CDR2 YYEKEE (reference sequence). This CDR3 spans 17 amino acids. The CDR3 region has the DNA TGTGCCAGCAGCCCCCAACCGGGACAGGGGCACACAGATACGCAGTATTTT. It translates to CASSPQPGQGHTDTQYF.

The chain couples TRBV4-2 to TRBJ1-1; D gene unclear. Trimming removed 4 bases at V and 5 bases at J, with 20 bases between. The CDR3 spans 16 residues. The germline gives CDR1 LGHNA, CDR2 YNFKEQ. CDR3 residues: CASSPQQGLDGTEAFF. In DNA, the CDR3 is TGTGCCAGCAGCCCTCAACAAGGACTAGATGGGACTGAAGCTTTCTTT.